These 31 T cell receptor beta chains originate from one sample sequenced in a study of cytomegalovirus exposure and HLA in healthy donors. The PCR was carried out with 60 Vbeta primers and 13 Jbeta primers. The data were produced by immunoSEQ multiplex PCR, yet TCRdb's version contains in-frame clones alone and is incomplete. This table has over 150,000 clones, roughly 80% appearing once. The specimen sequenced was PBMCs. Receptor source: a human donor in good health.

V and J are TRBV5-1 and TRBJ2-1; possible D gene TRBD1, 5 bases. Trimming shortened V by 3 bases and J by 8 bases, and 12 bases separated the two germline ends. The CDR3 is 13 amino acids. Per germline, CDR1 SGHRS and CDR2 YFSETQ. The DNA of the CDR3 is TGCGCCAGCAGCTATTCAGGGTTCGATGAGCAGTTCTTC. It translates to CASSYSGFDEQFF.

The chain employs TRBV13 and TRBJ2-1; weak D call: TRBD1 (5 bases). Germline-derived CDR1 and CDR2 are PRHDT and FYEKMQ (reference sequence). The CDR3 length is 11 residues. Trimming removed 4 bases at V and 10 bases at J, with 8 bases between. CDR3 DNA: TGTGCCAGCAGCTACGGACAAGAGCAGTTCTTC. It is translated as CASSYGQEQFF. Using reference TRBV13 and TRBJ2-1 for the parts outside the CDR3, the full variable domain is AAGVIQSPRHLIKEKRETATLKCYPIPRHDTVYWYQQGPGQDPQFLISFYEKMQSDKGSIPDRFSAQQFSDYHSELNMSSLELGDSALYFCASSYGQEQFFGPGTRLTVL.

In DNA form, the CDR3 reads TGTGCCAGCAGTGAAGTCCCGTCTTATGGCTACACCTTC. It encodes CASSEVPSYGYTF. The V gene is TRBV2, the J gene TRBJ1-2; D gene unclear. Per germline, CDR1 SNHLY and CDR2 FYNNEI. V was pared by 1 base and J by 5 bases, with 8 bases between. The CDR3 covers 13 residues.

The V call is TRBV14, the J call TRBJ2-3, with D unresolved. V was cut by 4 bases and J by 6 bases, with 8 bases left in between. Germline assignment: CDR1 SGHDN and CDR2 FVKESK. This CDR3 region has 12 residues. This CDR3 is CASSPLRDTQYF. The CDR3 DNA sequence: TGTGCCAGCAGCCCCCTGAGGGATACGCAGTATTTT.

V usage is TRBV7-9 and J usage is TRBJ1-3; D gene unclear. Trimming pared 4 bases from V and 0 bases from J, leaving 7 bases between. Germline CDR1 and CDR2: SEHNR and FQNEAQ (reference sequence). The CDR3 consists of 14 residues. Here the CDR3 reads CASSSEVSGNTIYF. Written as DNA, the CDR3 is TGTGCCAGCAGCTCAGAGGTCTCTGGAAACACCATATATTTT.

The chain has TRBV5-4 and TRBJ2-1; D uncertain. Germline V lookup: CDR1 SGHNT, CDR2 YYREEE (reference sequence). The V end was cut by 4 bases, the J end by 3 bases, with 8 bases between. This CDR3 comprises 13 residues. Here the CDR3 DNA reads TGTGCCAGCAGCCAGACACTCTACAATGAGCAGTTCTTC. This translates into CASSQTLYNEQFF.

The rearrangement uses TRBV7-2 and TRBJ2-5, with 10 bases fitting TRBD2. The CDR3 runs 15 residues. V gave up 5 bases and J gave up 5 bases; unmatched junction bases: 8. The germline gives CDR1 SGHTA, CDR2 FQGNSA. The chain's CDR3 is CASSPGGAGGETQYF. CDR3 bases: TGTGCCAGCAGCCCAGGAGGAGCGGGGGGGGAGACCCAGTACTTC.

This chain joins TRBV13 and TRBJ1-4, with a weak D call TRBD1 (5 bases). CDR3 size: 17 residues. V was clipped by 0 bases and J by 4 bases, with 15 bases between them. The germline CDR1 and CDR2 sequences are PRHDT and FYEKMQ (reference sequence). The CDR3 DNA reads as TGTGCCAGCAGCTTAGGCCGGGGGACCGGGGGTAATGAAAAACTGTTTTTT. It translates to CASSLGRGTGGNEKLFF.

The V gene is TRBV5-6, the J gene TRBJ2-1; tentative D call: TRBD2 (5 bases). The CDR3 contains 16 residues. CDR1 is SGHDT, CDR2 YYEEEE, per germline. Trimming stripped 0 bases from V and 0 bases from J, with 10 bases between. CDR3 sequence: CASSLGAGGSYNEQFF. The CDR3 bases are TGTGCCAGCAGCTTGGGGGCAGGAGGCTCCTACAATGAGCAGTTCTTC.

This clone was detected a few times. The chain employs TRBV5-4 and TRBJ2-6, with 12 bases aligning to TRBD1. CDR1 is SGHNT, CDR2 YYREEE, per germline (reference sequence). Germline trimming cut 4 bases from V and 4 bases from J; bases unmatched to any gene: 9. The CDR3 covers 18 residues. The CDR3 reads CASSRTGQGAGGANVLTF. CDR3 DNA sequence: TGTGCCAGCAGCAGAACGGGACAGGGGGCGGGGGGGGCCAACGTCCTGACTTTC. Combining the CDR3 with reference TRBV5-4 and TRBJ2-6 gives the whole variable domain ETGVTQSPTHLIKTRGQQVTLRCSSQSGHNTVSWYQQALGQGPQFIFQYYREEENGRGNFPPRFSGLQFPNYSSELNVNALELDDSALYLCASSRTGQGAGGANVLTFGAGSRLTVL.

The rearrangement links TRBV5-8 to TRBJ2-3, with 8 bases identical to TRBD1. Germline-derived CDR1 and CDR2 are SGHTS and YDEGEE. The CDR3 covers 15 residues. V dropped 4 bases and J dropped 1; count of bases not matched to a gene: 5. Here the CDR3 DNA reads TGTGCCAGCAGCCCCTCGGGACAGGGCACAGATACGCAGTATTTT. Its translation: CASSPSGQGTDTQYF.

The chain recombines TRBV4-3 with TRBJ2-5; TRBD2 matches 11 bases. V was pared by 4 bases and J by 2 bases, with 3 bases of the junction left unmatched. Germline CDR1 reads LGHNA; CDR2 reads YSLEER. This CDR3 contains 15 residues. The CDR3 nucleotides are TGCGCCAGCAGCCTCTTAGCGGGGGGGCAAGAGACCCAGTACTTC. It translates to CASSLLAGGQETQYF.

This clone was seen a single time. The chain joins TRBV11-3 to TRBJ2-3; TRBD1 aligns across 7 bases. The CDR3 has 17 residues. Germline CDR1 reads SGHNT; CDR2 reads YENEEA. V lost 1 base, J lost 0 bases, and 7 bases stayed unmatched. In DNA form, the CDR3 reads TGTGCCAGCAGCTTAGCCGACGGGACAGATAGCACAGATACGCAGTATTTT. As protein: CASSLADGTDSTDTQYF.

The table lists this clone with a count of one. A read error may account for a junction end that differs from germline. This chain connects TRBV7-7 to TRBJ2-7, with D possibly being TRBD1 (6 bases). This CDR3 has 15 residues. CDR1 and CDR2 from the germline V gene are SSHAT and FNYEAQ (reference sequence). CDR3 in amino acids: CASSSAVGGEYEQYF. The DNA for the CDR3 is TGTGCTAGCAGCTCAGCCGTTGGGGGCGAGTACGAGCAGTACTTC.

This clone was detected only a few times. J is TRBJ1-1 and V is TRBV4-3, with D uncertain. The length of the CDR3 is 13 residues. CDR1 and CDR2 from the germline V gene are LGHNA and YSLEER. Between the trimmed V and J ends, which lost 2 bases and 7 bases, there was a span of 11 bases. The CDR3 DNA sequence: TGCGCCAGCAGCCAAATGGTTGGAGTTGAAGCTTTCTTT. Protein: CASSQMVGVEAFF.

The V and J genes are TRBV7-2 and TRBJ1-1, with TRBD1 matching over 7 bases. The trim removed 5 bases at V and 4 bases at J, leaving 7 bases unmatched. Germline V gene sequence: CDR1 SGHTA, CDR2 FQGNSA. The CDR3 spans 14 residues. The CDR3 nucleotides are TGTGCCAGCAGCGTAAACAGGGGTATCACTGAAGCTTTCTTT. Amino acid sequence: CASSVNRGITEAFF.

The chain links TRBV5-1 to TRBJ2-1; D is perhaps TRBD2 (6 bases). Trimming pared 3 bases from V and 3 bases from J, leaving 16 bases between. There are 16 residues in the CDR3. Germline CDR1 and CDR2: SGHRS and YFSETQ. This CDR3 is CASSWEPGTGYNEQFF. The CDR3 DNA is TGCGCCAGCAGCTGGGAACCCGGGACTGGCTACAATGAGCAGTTCTTC. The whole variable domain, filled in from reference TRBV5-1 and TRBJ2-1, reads KAGVTQTPRYLIKTRGQQVTLSCSPISGHRSVSWYQQTPGQGLQFLFEYFSETQRNKGNFPGRFSGRQFSNSRSEMNVSTLELGDSALYLCASSWEPGTGYNEQFFGPGTRLTVL.

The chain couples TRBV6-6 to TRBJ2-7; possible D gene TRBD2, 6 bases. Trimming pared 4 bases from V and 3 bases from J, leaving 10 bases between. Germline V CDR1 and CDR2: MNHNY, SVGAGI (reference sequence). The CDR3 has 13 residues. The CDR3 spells CASSSGLHYEQYF. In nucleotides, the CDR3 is TGTGCCAGCAGTTCGGGACTGCACTACGAGCAGTACTTC.

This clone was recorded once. The CDR3 DNA is TGTGCCAGCAGCGGGGGACGGTCTAGCAATCAGCCCCAGCATTTT. It codes for CASSGGRSSNQPQHF. The chain couples TRBV28 to TRBJ1-5; maybe TRBD1 (5 bases). The CDR3 is 15 amino acids. The V end was cut by 6 bases, the J end by 0 bases, with 12 bases between. Germline V gives CDR1 MDHEN, CDR2 SYDVKM.

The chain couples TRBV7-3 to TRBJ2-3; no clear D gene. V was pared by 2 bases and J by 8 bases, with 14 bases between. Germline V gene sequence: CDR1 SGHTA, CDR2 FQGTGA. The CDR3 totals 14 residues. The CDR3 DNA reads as TGTGCCAGCAGCTTAGGATCGGAAACGGGTACGCAGTATTTT. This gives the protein CASSLGSETGTQYF.

The CDR3 DNA is TGTGCCAGTAGTATAACCAGCGGGGGGGCTTTAGATGAGCAGTTCTTC. Its translation: CASSITSGGALDEQFF. The chain employs TRBV19 and TRBJ2-1; 10 nucleotides agree with TRBD2. CDR3 size: 16 residues. Trimming removed 2 bases from V and 8 bases from J; junction bases left unmatched: 9. Looked up from germline, CDR1 is LNHDA and CDR2 is SQIVND (reference sequence).

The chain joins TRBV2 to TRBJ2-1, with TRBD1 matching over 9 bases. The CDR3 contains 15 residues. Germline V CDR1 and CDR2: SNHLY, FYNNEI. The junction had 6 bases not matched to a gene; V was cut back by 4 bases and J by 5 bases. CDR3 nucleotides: TGTGCCAGCAGTGCCAGGGACAGGGCAAACAATGAGCAGTTCTTC. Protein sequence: CASSARDRANNEQFF.

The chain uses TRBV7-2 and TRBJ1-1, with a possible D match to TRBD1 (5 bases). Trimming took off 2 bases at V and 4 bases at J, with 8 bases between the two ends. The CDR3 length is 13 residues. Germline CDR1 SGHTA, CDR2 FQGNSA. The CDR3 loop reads CASSLTQGTEAFF. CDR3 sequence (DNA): TGTGCCAGCAGCTTAACCCAGGGCACTGAAGCTTTCTTT.

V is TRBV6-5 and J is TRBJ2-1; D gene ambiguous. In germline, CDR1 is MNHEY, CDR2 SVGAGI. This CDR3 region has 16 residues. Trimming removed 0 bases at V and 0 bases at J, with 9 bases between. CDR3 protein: CASSYSPRSSYNEQFF. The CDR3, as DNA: TGTGCCAGCAGTTACTCTCCCAGAAGCTCCTACAATGAGCAGTTCTTC.

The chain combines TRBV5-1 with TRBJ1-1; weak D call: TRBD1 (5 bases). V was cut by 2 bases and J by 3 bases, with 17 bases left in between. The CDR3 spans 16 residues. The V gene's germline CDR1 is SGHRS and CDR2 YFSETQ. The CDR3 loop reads CASSLGPLQGYTEAFF. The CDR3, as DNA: TGCGCCAGCAGCTTAGGTCCCCTGCAGGGCTACACTGAAGCTTTCTTT.

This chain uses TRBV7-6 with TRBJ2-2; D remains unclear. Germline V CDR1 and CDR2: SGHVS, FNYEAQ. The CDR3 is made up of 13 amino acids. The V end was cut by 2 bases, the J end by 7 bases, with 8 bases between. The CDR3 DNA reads TGTGCCAGCAGCTTACAGGTTATCGGGGAGCTGTTTTTT. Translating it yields CASSLQVIGELFF.

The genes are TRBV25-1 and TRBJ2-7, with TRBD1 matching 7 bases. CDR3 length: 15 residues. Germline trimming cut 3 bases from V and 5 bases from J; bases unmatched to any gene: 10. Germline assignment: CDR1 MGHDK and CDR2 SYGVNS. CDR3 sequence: CASSEATGEHHEQYF. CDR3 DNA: TGTGCCAGCAGTGAGGCAACAGGGGAGCACCACGAGCAGTACTTC.

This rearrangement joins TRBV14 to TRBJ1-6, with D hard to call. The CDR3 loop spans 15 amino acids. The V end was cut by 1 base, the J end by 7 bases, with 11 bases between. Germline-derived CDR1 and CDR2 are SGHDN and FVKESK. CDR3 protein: CASSQVTTGNSPLHF. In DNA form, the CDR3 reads TGTGCCAGCAGCCAAGTGACCACGGGGAATTCACCCCTCCACTTT.

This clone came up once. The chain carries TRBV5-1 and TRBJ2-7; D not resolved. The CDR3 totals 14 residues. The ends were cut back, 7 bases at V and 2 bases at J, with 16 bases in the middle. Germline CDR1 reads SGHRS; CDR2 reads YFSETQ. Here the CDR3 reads CASAESFPPYEQYF. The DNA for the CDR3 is TGCGCCAGCGCGGAATCCTTCCCCCCCTACGAGCAGTACTTC.

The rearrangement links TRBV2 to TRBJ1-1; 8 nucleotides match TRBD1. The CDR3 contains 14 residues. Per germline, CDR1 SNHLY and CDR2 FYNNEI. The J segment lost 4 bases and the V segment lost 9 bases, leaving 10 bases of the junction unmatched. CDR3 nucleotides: TGTGCCAGTCTTACAGGGGGACCGGGCACTGAAGCTTTCTTT. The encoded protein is CASLTGGPGTEAFF.

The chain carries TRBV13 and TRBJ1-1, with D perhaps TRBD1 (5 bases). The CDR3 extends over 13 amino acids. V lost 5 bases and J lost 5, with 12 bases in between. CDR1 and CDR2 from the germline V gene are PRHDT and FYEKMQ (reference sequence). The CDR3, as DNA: TGTGCCAGCAGCACACAGGTTCAAACTGAAGCTTTCTTT. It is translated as CASSTQVQTEAFF.